A single sample is the source of the 11 T cell receptor beta chains below, sequenced in a study of PD-L1 blockade in urothelial cancer. As to time point: pretreatment peripheral blood. Sequencing used immunoSEQ multiplex PCR; TCRdb keeps in-frame clones, though not all of them. The table has 95,000 to 100,000 clones, 87% seen once. The sequencing here drew on PBMCs, taken around atezolizumab (anti-PD-L1) treatment. These receptors all come from a man between 60 and 75 years old with urothelial cancer.

The chain recombines TRBV6-1 with TRBJ2-3; 8 positions match TRBD2. Trimming cost V 3 bases and J 2 bases; bases outside gene matches: 7. The CDR3 has 16 residues. CDR1 is MNHNS, CDR2 SASEGT, per germline. In DNA form, the CDR3 reads TGTGCCAGCAGTGATCAGGGGACTAGGGTCACAGATACGCAGTATTTT. This sequence encodes CASSDQGTRVTDTQYF.

The J gene is TRBJ1-5, the V gene TRBV19, with D hard to call. This CDR3 is built from 15 residues. Trimming stripped 1 base from V and 2 bases from J, with 9 bases between. Germline CDR1 LNHDA, CDR2 SQIVND (reference sequence). CDR3 protein: CASSIGRKGNQPQHF. CDR3 coding DNA: TGTGCCAGTAGTATAGGGAGGAAGGGCAATCAGCCCCAGCATTTT.

The V call is TRBV28, the J call TRBJ2-3; 7 positions agree with TRBD2. V lost 1 base to trimming and J lost 6 bases; unmatched junction nucleotides: 16. CDR3 length: 18 amino acids. The germline CDR1 and CDR2 sequences are MDHEN and SYDVKM. The CDR3 loop is CASSLLGQAGSIGDTQYF. The CDR3 region has the DNA TGTGCCAGCAGTTTATTGGGCCAAGCGGGGTCTATAGGTGATACGCAGTATTTT. Combining the CDR3 with reference TRBV28 and TRBJ2-3 gives the whole variable domain DVKVTQSSRYLVKRTGEKVFLECVQDMDHENMFWYRQDPGLGLRLIYFSYDVKMKEKGDIPEGYSVSREKKERFSLILESASTNQTSMYLCASSLLGQAGSIGDTQYFGPGTRLTVL.

The chain combines TRBV18 with TRBJ2-7, with D perhaps matching TRBD2 (7 bases). The V end lost 3 bases, the J end lost 6 bases, and 18 bases lay between the germline ends. Germline CDR1 is KGHSH and CDR2 is LQKENI. CDR3 length: 15 amino acids. The CDR3 spells CASSPPSGGPGEQYF. CDR3 in DNA: TGTGCCAGCTCACCCCCGTCCGGGGGGCCCGGCGAGCAGTACTTC.

This clone was seen only a few times. V usage is TRBV11-3 and J usage is TRBJ2-7; 8 bases match TRBD1. V lost 3 bases and J lost 2; bases outside the gene matches: 6. CDR1 is SGHNT, CDR2 YENEEA, per germline. The CDR3 loop spans 15 amino acids. The CDR3 loop reads CASSFRTGSTYEQYF. DNA for the CDR3: TGTGCCAGCAGCTTCCGGACAGGGTCAACCTACGAGCAGTACTTC.

V and J are TRBV6-5 and TRBJ2-4; the match to TRBD1 covers 9 bases. The J segment lost 1 base and the V segment lost 6 bases, leaving 4 bases of the junction unmatched. This CDR3 contains 15 residues. The germline V gene has CDR1 MNHEY and CDR2 SVGAGI. The DNA for the CDR3 is TGTGCCAGCAGGGGGGGGACAGGGGCCAAAAACATTCAGTACTTC. As protein: CASRGGTGAKNIQYF.

This clone was seen once. The V and J genes are TRBV18 and TRBJ1-2; 11 bases line up with TRBD1. Germline V gives CDR1 KGHSH, CDR2 LQKENI. This CDR3 comprises 14 residues. Losses at the gene ends were 5 bases for V and 4 bases for J; bases not matched to a gene: 3. Here the CDR3 DNA reads TGTGCCAGCTCAGCCGGGACAGGGGGCTATGGCTACACCTTC. It specifies CASSAGTGGYGYTF.

V gene TRBV4-1 combines with J gene TRBJ1-2, with a possible D match to TRBD1 (6 bases). The germline V gene has CDR1 MGHRA and CDR2 YSYEKL. The CDR3 totals 14 residues. The V end was cut by 3 bases, the J end by 4 bases, with 12 bases between. CDR3 in amino acids: CASSHGGIGYGYTF. The CDR3 bases are TGCGCCAGCAGCCATGGGGGCATAGGCTATGGCTACACCTTC.

The rearrangement joins TRBV28 to TRBJ1-5, with D maybe TRBD1 (6 bases). The CDR3 loop spans 17 amino acids. Germline V gene data show CDR1 as MDHEN and CDR2 as SYDVKM. Trimming shortened V by 5 bases and J by 6 bases, and 23 bases separated the two germline ends. The CDR3 spells CASSPIPATGPGQPQHF. The CDR3 bases are TGTGCCAGCAGTCCAATACCCGCGACAGGCCCCGGTCAGCCCCAGCATTTT.

The chain employs TRBV27 and TRBJ2-7; D ambiguous. This CDR3 contains 12 residues. V was shortened by 4 bases and J by 5 bases, with 9 bases between the two germline ends. Looked up from germline, CDR1 is MNHEY and CDR2 is SMNVEV (reference sequence). CDR3 loop: CASSSPPHEQYF. The CDR3 nucleotides read TGTGCCAGCAGTTCTCCCCCCCACGAGCAGTACTTC.

The chain recombines TRBV28 with TRBJ2-1; D not certain. The germline V and J ends were trimmed by 5 bases and 4 bases, with 3 bases remaining between them. The CDR3 spans 11 residues. CDR1 is MDHEN, CDR2 SYDVKM, per germline. The CDR3 DNA is TGTGCCAGCAGTACATACAATGAGCAGTTCTTC. Protein: CASSTYNEQFF.